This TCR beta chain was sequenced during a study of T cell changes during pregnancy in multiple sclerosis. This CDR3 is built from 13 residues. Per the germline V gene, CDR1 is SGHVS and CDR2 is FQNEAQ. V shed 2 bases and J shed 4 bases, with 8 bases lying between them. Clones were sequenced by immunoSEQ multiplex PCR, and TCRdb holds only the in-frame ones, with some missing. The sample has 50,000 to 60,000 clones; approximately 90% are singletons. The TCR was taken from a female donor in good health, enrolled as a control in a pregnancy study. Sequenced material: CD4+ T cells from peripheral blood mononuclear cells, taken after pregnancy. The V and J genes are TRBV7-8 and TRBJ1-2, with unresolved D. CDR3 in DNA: TGTGCCAGCAGCTTAACAGAGATCTATGGCTACACCTTC. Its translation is CASSLTEIYGYTF.